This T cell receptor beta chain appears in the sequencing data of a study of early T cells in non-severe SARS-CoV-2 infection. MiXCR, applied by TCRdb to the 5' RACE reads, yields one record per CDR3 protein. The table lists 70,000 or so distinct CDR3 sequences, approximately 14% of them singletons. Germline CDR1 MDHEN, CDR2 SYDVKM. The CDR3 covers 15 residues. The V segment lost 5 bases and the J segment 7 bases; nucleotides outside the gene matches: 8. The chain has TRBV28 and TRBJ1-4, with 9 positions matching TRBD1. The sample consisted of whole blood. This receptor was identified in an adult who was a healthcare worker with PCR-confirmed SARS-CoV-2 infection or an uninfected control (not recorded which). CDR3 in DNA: TGTGCCAGCAGTCGACCGGGACAGGGAACTGAAAAACTGTTTTTT. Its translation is CASSRPGQGTEKLFF.